The clone carrying this T cell receptor beta chain occurred a few times. The antigen remains unidentified. This sample is part of a study of vaccination and CD4 T cells after COVID-19. On the study more broadly: Overlapping spike peptides of SARS-CoV-2, HCoV-NL63, HCoV-OC43 and HCoV-229E stimulated the cells.

As to treatment: 10-day PBMC culture with coronavirus spike peptide pools or control peptides (ViraFEST assay). ViraFEST sequenced TCRs after peptide-pool expansion of antigen-specific T cells. CD4+ T cells that had been cultured provided DNA sequenced with the Oncomine TCR Beta short-read assay. TCRdb fed the PCR reads into MiXCR, producing one record per CDR3 protein. The repertoire has approximately 3,200 distinct CDR3 sequences, over 15% of them found once; the top ten carry approximately 27%. The study, taken as a whole, reports: 304 of 307 vaccine-specific clones from convalescent patients were spike mono-reactive.

V dropped 5 bases and J dropped 7 bases, with 17 bases sitting between them. The CDR3 totals 14 residues. In germline, CDR1 is LGHDT, CDR2 YNNKEL (reference sequence). This TCR was sampled from a human donor who had recovered from COVID-19. The V gene is TRBV3-1, the J gene TRBJ1-2; TRBD1 is a possible D gene (6 bases). The material sequenced was CD4+ T cells from blood, cultured in vitro. CDR3 residues: CASSSKRGSSGYTF. For the CDR3, the DNA is TGTGCCAGCAGCTCCAAGAGGGGGTCGAGTGGCTACACCTTC.